Each of the 23 T cell receptor beta chains below was sequenced from the same sample in a study of T-cell memory formation after mild COVID-19. TCRdb itself ran the 5' RACE reads through MiXCR, one entry per CDR3 protein. The profile shows about 290,000 distinct CDR3 sequences, under 20% of them singletons. The sample taken for sequencing was PBMCs or a T cell subset sorted from them (not recorded which). The receptors were gathered from a man younger than 35 who had mild COVID-19 (a few samples of this study predate the infection). Cell type and time point are not known.

This clonotype was observed a handful of times. This chain links TRBV7-2 with TRBJ2-7, with TRBD2 matching 7 bases. Per the germline V gene, CDR1 is SGHTA and CDR2 is FQGNSA. The J segment lost 4 bases and the V segment lost 4 bases, leaving 7 bases of the junction unmatched. The CDR3 totals 14 residues. The CDR3 region has the DNA TGTGCCAGCAGCTCCAGACTAGCTCATTACGAGCAGTACTTC. Translated, it gives CASSSRLAHYEQYF.

This clonotype was seen ten or more times. The chain recombines TRBV28 with TRBJ2-2, with D possibly being TRBD1 (6 bases). Looked up from germline, CDR1 is MDHEN and CDR2 is SYDVKM. Trimming cost V 8 bases and J 6 bases, with 10 bases left between them. This CDR3 comprises 12 residues. The CDR3 DNA follows: TGTGCCAGCGGAGGACAGCCCGGGGAGCTGTTTTTT. It is translated as CASGGQPGELFF.

This clonotype has just a few counts. V usage is TRBV2 and J usage is TRBJ1-2; 7 positions match TRBD1. This CDR3 region has 15 residues. Germline V gene data show CDR1 as SNHLY and CDR2 as FYNNEI. V shed 5 bases, J shed 3 bases, and the junction held 9 bases outside the gene matches. The CDR3 bases are TGTGCCAGCAGTCAGCGACAGGGATCGGACTATGGCTACACCTTC. Translated: CASSQRQGSDYGYTF.

The chain is built from TRBV7-2 and TRBJ2-2; the match to TRBD1 covers 8 bases. The CDR3 sequence is 13 residues long. With V trimmed by 6 bases and J by 7 bases, 4 bases remained unmatched. Looked up from germline, CDR1 is SGHTA and CDR2 is FQGNSA. The CDR3 nucleotides read TGTGCCAGCAGGCCACAGGGGGTCGGGGAGCTGTTTTTT. The encoded protein is CASRPQGVGELFF.

The CDR3, as DNA: TGTGCCAGCAGTTTTACCGGGACAGGAGACTACGAGCAGTACTTC. As protein: CASSFTGTGDYEQYF. The chain recombines TRBV6-2 or TRBV6-3 with TRBJ2-7, with 8 bases matching TRBD1. The CDR3 totals 15 residues. V dropped 4 bases and J dropped 3; count of bases not matched to a gene: 8. The V gene's germline CDR1 is MNHEY and CDR2 SVGEGT.

This clonotype was observed a few times. The rearrangement uses TRBV7-6 and TRBJ1-2; D unresolved. The CDR3 extends over 15 amino acids. Trimming took off 2 bases at V and 2 bases at J, with 12 bases between the two ends. The germline V gene has CDR1 SGHVS and CDR2 FNYEAQ. The CDR3 DNA follows: TGTGCCAGCAGCTTATTTCGTGGGAGGAACTATGGCTACACCTTC. It codes for CASSLFRGRNYGYTF.

This clonotype appeared many times. The chain couples TRBV3-1 to TRBJ2-7, with D perhaps being TRBD1 or TRBD2 (6 bases each). Germline CDR1 reads LGHDT; CDR2 reads YNNKEL (reference sequence). This CDR3 has 16 residues. V was cut by 0 bases and J by 0 bases, with 12 bases left in between. The CDR3 protein is CASSQDEGGCSYEQYV. DNA of the CDR3: TGTGCCAGCAGCCAAGATGAAGGGGGGTGCTCCTACGAGCAGTACGTC.

V and J are TRBV5-6 and TRBJ1-2; 9 bases line up with TRBD1. This CDR3 has 14 amino acids. Trimming at V came to 4 bases and at J to 7 bases, leaving 8 bases not matched to a gene. CDR1 is SGHDT and CDR2 is YYEEEE in the germline V gene. CDR3 sequence: CASSPGQGVGGYTF. Here the CDR3 DNA reads TGTGCCAGCAGCCCGGGACAGGGTGTAGGTGGCTACACCTTC.

The V gene is TRBV11-2, the J gene TRBJ2-1; no definite D call. Germline CDR1 and CDR2: SGHAT and FQNNGV. V shed 5 bases and J shed 4 bases, with 12 bases lying between them. The CDR3 is 14 amino acids. This CDR3 is CASSNFAAYNEQFF. The CDR3 region has the DNA TGTGCCAGCAGCAATTTTGCGGCTTACAATGAGCAGTTCTTC.

Only a few counts were recorded for this clonotype. V and J are TRBV15 and TRBJ2-1, with no clear D. V was clipped by 2 bases and J by 3 bases, with 8 bases between them. The germline CDR1 and CDR2 sequences are LNHNV and YYDKDF (reference sequence). The CDR3 totals 14 residues. The CDR3 DNA sequence: TGTGCCACCAGCAGAACCCCTCTCTACAATGAGCAGTTCTTC. This encodes CATSRTPLYNEQFF.

The chain has TRBV12-3 or TRBV12-4 and TRBJ2-5; D gene uncertain. The CDR3 is made up of 13 amino acids. V was trimmed by 3 bases and J by 1 base, leaving 6 bases between them. CDR3 residues: CASSLRSQETQYF. The CDR3 region has the DNA TGTGCCAGCAGTTTGCGGAGCCAAGAGACCCAGTACTTC.

This clonotype was detected only a few times. V gene TRBV9 combines with J gene TRBJ1-1; no definite D call. Trimming cost V 4 bases and J 1 base, with 8 bases left between them. The CDR3 runs to 13 residues. From germline, CDR1 is SGDLS and CDR2 YYNGEE. The CDR3 region has the DNA TGTGCCAGCAGCCCAATCCCGAACACTGAAGCTTTCTTT. As protein: CASSPIPNTEAFF.

This chain connects TRBV27 to TRBJ1-6; no reliable D call. CDR3 length equals 15 residues. Trimming took off 8 bases at V and 1 base at J, with 12 bases between the two ends. Per germline, CDR1 MNHEY and CDR2 SMNVEV (reference sequence). CDR3 sequence reads: CASAVEFSYNSPLHF. The CDR3 DNA follows: TGTGCCAGCGCCGTTGAGTTTTCCTATAATTCACCCCTCCACTTT.

This clonotype was observed a handful of times. V is TRBV24-1 and J is TRBJ2-5; 8 nucleotides line up with TRBD1. V dropped 9 bases and J dropped 4; count of bases not matched to a gene: 9. The CDR3 totals 14 residues. Germline V gene lookup returns CDR1 KGHDR and CDR2 SFDVKD. DNA of the CDR3: TGTGCCACCGAAGGGACAGGAAGACGAGAGACCCAGTACTTC. Protein product: CATEGTGRRETQYF.

In its sample, this clonotype was seen a few times. The CDR3 DNA sequence: TGTGCCAGCAGTGCCGCACCAGGACAGGGCGATCAGCCCCAGCATTTT. This gives the protein CASSAAPGQGDQPQHF. This rearrangement joins TRBV6-1 to TRBJ1-5; 8 positions agree with TRBD1. V lost 4 bases and J lost 5; bases outside the gene matches: 10. The germline V gene has CDR1 MNHNS and CDR2 SASEGT. The CDR3 contains 16 residues.

The chain carries TRBV10-2 and TRBJ1-2; no firm D call. The CDR3 spans 16 residues. Trimming shortened V by 4 bases and J by 4 bases, and 19 bases separated the two germline ends. CDR1 and CDR2 (germline): WSHSY, SAAADI. CDR3 nucleotides: TGCGCCAGCAGTGCATCCGGGCTACGGATGGGCTATGGCTACACCTTC. This sequence encodes CASSASGLRMGYGYTF.

This clonotype was recorded many times. This sequence joins TRBV5-1 and TRBJ2-7, with TRBD2 as a possible D gene (6 bases). Trimming stripped 3 bases from V and 6 bases from J, with 13 bases between. Germline lookup yields CDR1 SGHRS and CDR2 YFSETQ. This CDR3 spans 13 amino acids. The CDR3 DNA reads as TGCGCCAGCAGCTCGTCCGGGGGAGGCGAGCAGTACGTC. This codes for CASSSSGGGEQYV.

This clonotype occurred a few times. V and J are TRBV5-1 and TRBJ2-3; D may match TRBD1 or TRBD2 (6 bases each). V was pared by 0 bases and J by 0 bases, with 17 bases between. The CDR3 spans 18 residues. Per the germline V gene, CDR1 is SGHRS and CDR2 is YFSETQ. The CDR3 nucleotides read TGCGCCAGCAGCTTGGCCTTCGATCAGGGGACTAGCACAGATACGCAGTATTTT. Amino acids: CASSLAFDQGTSTDTQYF.

This clonotype was seen more than once but under ten times. V usage is TRBV28 and J usage is TRBJ2-3; D tentatively fits TRBD1 or TRBD2 (5 bases each). This CDR3 spans 13 amino acids. The V and J ends lost 7 bases and 4 bases respectively, with 12 bases between them. Germline CDR1 and CDR2: MDHEN and SYDVKM. CDR3 coding DNA: TGTGCCAGCACCCGGGTGGGGGCAGATACGCAGTATTTT. It codes for CASTRVGADTQYF.

This clonotype was recorded a few times. This rearrangement joins TRBV7-2 to TRBJ2-4; TRBD1 aligns across 7 bases. The CDR3 has 15 residues. Germline CDR1 reads SGHTA; CDR2 reads FQGNSA. Trimming at V came to 2 bases and at J to 8 bases, leaving 9 bases not matched to a gene. The CDR3 DNA follows: TGTGCCAGCAGCTTAAATGCACAGGGGATAGACATTCAGTACTTC. Translated, it gives CASSLNAQGIDIQYF.

This clonotype was detected a few times. The chain couples TRBV27 to TRBJ2-4, with TRBD2 matching 13 bases. The CDR3 spans 18 residues. Trimming took 6 bases from V and 3 from J; bases not matched to a gene: 11. Looked up from germline, CDR1 is MNHEY and CDR2 is SMNVEV (reference sequence). The CDR3 loop is CASRPRLAGGGGKNIQYF. DNA for the CDR3: TGTGCCAGCAGACCCCGACTAGCGGGGGGCGGCGGCAAAAACATTCAGTACTTC.

V gene TRBV5-4 combines with J gene TRBJ2-3; D not resolved. Germline CDR1 and CDR2: SGHNT and YYREEE (reference sequence). The CDR3 loop spans 15 amino acids. With 2 bases removed from V and 1 base from J, the gap between germline ends came to 11 bases. The CDR3 here is CASSFRQFGTDTQYF. CDR3 DNA: TGTGCCAGCAGCTTCCGTCAGTTCGGCACAGATACGCAGTATTTT.

This clonotype was seen more than once but under ten times. The conserved final phenylalanine or tryptophan is absent from the CDR3, which likely points to a read error. The DNA is left out, because the CDR3 cannot be placed on it with certainty; the CDR3 is given as TCRdb lists it. This chain joins TRBV7-3 and TRBJ2-3; the table assigns TRBD1, which was not confirmed against the DNA. Germline values: CDR1 SGHTA, CDR2 FQGTGA. The CDR3 is 9 amino acids long, termini counted. The CDR3 reads CATGSGWGM.